This T cell receptor beta chain stems from a study of control samples from healthy donors and cancer patients. Germline CDR1 SGDLS, CDR2 YYNGEE. Germline trimming cut 4 bases from V and 5 bases from J; bases unmatched to any gene: 5. The CDR3 extends over 13 amino acids. Clones were sequenced by immunoSEQ multiplex PCR, and TCRdb holds only the in-frame ones, with some missing. In the table there are 150,000 or so clones, approximately 93% of which are singletons. Material: blood. The V gene is TRBV9, the J gene TRBJ1-1; 7 nucleotides align to TRBD1. The receptor comes from a man aged 18 to 30 in good health. CDR3 region: CASSPSGGTEAFF. CDR3 coding DNA: TGTGCCAGCAGCCCCTCAGGGGGGACTGAAGCTTTCTTT.